This T cell receptor (beta chain) was sequenced in a study of T cells expressing NK-cell markers (dated by TCRdb to the early 2020s). Looking at the study overall: Three sorted T-cell subsets (CD3+CD56+NKG2C+, CD3+CD56+NKG2C- and CD3+CD56-NKG2C+) from fewer than 10 donors had their TCR beta-chain repertoires profiled. Among the eight sequenced donors, only one was HCMV-seronegative, while the other seven were HCMV-seropositive. Randomly selected healthy volunteers, three men and five women, were used as the eight sequenced donors. Libraries were sequenced as 2 x 150 bp reads on Illumina HiSeq 2000/2500, MiSeq or NextSeq. Results the study describes overall, beyond this receptor: Those dominant clonotypes were again the most abundant among CD3+CD56-NKG2C+ cells in a few donors, at about 25-65%. In roughly 6 donors, the dominant CD3+CD56+NKG2C+ clonotypes were found to rank among the top 10 CD8+ clonotypes and to make up about 1.0-8% of CD8+ T cells. It remained unclear whether the expanded NKG2C-expressing T cell clones were specific for HCMV antigens.

HCMV-specific IgG was detected in serum with a commercial ELISA kit to determine HCMV serostatus. Peripheral blood mononuclear cells were isolated from blood by Ficoll density gradient centrifugation. The germline V gene supplies CDR1 SGHVS and CDR2 FQNEAQ. From the cysteine through the phenylalanine, the CDR3 covers 16 amino acids. No nucleotide data were recorded. Comments on this clonotype: Which antigen it targets is not known.

The instrument given in TCRdb is Illumina HiSeq 2000. TCR beta cDNA libraries were prepared using 5'RACE template switching, which introduced a universal primer site and unique molecular identifiers. cDNA synthesis was primed from the TCR beta constant segment, followed by two successive PCR amplification steps. In the paper's pipeline: MIGEC was used to demultiplex reads and group reads by UMI, and MiTCR was used to assemble and quantify clonotypes. To exclude erroneous sequences, any TCR cDNA sequence not supported by at least two reads was discarded. The tcR package was used for downstream repertoire analysis, and clonotypes were matched across fractions by CDR3 nucleotide sequence plus V segment. VDJmatch was used to annotate antigen specificity against VDJdb, with one amino acid substitution in CDR3 permitted. TCRdb reprocessed the public reads and reports one entry per CDR3 protein sequence, without DNA. TCRdb's processing, not the study's, gives the V and J calls here. The sample table records some 190,000 distinct CDR3 sequences. The ten largest clonotypes hold 20% of the sample.

The sequenced sample consisted of blood T cells: a sorted CD56 or NKG2C T cell subset, CD4+ or CD8+ T cells, or bulk PBMC T cells (not recorded which). This chain is built from TRBV7-8 and TRBJ2-1; the TCRdb D gene call, TRBD2, has no DNA to confirm it. The clonotype was recovered from a man aged 18-70 years in good health. The CDR3 is CASSLALAGGKNEQFF.